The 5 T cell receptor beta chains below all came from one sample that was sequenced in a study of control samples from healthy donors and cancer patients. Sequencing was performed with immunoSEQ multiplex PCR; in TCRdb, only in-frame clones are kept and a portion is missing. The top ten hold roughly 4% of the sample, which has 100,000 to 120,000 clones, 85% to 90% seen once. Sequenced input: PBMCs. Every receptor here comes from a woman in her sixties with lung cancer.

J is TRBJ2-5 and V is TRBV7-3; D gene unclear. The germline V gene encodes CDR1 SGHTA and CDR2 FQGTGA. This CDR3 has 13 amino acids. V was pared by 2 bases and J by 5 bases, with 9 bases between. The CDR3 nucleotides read TGTGCCAGCAGCTTACCAGAGGCGGAGACCCAGTACTTC. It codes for CASSLPEAETQYF. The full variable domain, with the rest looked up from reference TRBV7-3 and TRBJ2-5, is GAGVSQTPSNKVTEKGKYVELRCDPISGHTALYWYRQSLGQGPEFLIYFQGTGAADDSGLPNDRFFAVRPEGSVSTLKIQRTERGDSAVYLCASSLPEAETQYFGPGTRLLVL.

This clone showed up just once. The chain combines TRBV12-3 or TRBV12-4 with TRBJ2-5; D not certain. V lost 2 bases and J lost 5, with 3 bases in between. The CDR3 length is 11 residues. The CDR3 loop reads CASSLRETQYF. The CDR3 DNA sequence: TGTGCCAGCAGTTTACGGGAGACCCAGTACTTC.

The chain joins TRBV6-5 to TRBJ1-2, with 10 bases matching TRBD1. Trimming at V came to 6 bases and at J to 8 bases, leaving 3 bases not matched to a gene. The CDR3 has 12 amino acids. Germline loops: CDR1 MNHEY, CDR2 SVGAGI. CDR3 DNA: TGTGCCAGCAGACAGACAGGGGGCGGCTACACCTTC. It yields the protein CASRQTGGGYTF.

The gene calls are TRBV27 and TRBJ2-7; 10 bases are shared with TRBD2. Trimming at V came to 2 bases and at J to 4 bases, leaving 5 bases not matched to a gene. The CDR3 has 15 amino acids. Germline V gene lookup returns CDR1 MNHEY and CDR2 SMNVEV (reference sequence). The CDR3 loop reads CASSLRLAGSYEQYF. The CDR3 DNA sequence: TGTGCCAGCAGTTTACGACTAGCGGGCTCGTACGAGCAGTACTTC.

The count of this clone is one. Written as DNA, the CDR3 is TGTGCCAGCAGTATCCGGGACCCACGCTACGAGCAGTACTTC. Translated, it gives CASSIRDPRYEQYF. The chain uses TRBV6-5 and TRBJ2-7; the D gene could be TRBD1 or TRBD2 (5 bases each). The CDR3 contains 14 residues. CDR1 and CDR2 from the germline V gene are MNHEY and SVGAGI. Trimming took off 5 bases at V and 3 bases at J, with 14 bases between the two ends.